Following are 25 T cell receptor beta chains from one sample sequenced in a study of cytomegalovirus exposure and HLA in healthy donors. The PCR employed 60 Vbeta primers together with 13 Jbeta primers. Repertoires were generated with immunoSEQ multiplex PCR, while TCRdb's copy carries only in-frame clones and drops some. The data contain about 160,000 clones, around 79% of them seen just once; the ten biggest clones take up around 3.3%. Sequencing used PBMCs. The origin of the receptors is a woman aged 35 to 49 in good health and CMV-seronegative.

The genes are TRBV4-1 and TRBJ1-1, with 7 nucleotides matching TRBD1. This CDR3 contains 16 residues. Germline V gene lookup returns CDR1 MGHRA and CDR2 YSYEKL. Unmatched junction bases numbered 11, after V lost 4 bases and J lost 3 bases. CDR3 DNA sequence: TGCGCCAGCAGCCCGAATCCGGGACAGCTAGACACTGAAGCTTTCTTT. Amino acid sequence: CASSPNPGQLDTEAFF.

This rearrangement joins TRBV5-4 to TRBJ2-3, with D perhaps TRBD2 (6 bases). Per germline, CDR1 SGHNT and CDR2 YYREEE (reference sequence). The CDR3 has 16 residues. V was shortened by 4 bases and J by 0 bases, with 15 bases between the two germline ends. CDR3 amino acids: CASSPSSDTSTDTQYF. CDR3 DNA sequence: TGTGCCAGCAGCCCCTCTAGCGATACTAGCACAGATACGCAGTATTTT.

This clone has just a few counts. This chain joins TRBV4-1 and TRBJ1-1; D uncertain. Looked up from germline, CDR1 is MGHRA and CDR2 is YSYEKL. V lost 5 bases and J lost 1, with 14 bases in between. The CDR3 sequence is 15 residues long. The chain's CDR3 is CASSSFKQKNTEAFF. CDR3 nucleotide sequence: TGCGCCAGCAGCTCATTCAAACAGAAGAACACTGAAGCTTTCTTT.

V usage is TRBV5-1 and J usage is TRBJ2-1; 11 bases line up with TRBD2. V gave up 3 bases and J gave up 5 bases; unmatched junction bases: 4. The CDR3 has 15 amino acids. The V gene's germline CDR1 is SGHRS and CDR2 YFSETQ. This CDR3 reads CASSSGLAGNNEQFF. CDR3 nucleotide sequence: TGCGCCAGCAGCTCCGGACTAGCGGGCAACAATGAGCAGTTCTTC.

The CDR3 is CASSGRTGGYNEQFF. As DNA, the CDR3 is TGTGCCAGCAGCGGAAGGACTGGCGGATACAATGAGCAGTTCTTC. This chain connects TRBV2 to TRBJ2-1; tentative D call: TRBD2 (5 bases). Per germline, CDR1 SNHLY and CDR2 FYNNEI. CDR3 length equals 15 residues. V was pared by 6 bases and J by 4 bases, with 16 bases between.

The chain couples TRBV10-3 to TRBJ1-2, with D perhaps TRBD1 (5 bases). The germline V gene encodes CDR1 ENHRY and CDR2 SYGVKD. The V end lost 7 bases, the J end lost 0 bases, and 9 bases lay between the germline ends. The CDR3 has 13 residues. In DNA form, the CDR3 reads TGTGCCATCAAAGACAGCCCTAACTATGGCTACACCTTC. This gives the protein CAIKDSPNYGYTF.

The V and J genes are TRBV7-2 and TRBJ2-1; 7 nucleotides agree with TRBD2. CDR3 size: 15 residues. V lost 2 bases to trimming and J lost 8 bases; unmatched junction nucleotides: 9. The germline V gene has CDR1 SGHTA and CDR2 FQGNSA. CDR3 sequence reads: CASSLPGLRIHEQFF. CDR3 sequence (DNA): TGTGCCAGCAGCTTACCGGGACTACGTATCCATGAGCAGTTCTTC.

The chain uses TRBV5-1 and TRBJ2-5; 7 bases are a match to TRBD1. Losses at the gene ends were 0 bases for V and 1 base for J; bases not matched to a gene: 3. The CDR3 spans 15 residues. Germline V gene data show CDR1 as SGHRS and CDR2 as YFSETQ. CDR3 sequence reads: CASSLVTGAQETQYF. CDR3 coding DNA: TGCGCCAGCAGCTTGGTCACAGGGGCCCAAGAGACCCAGTACTTC.

CDR3 nucleotides: TGTGCCAGCAGCACGGGACTAGCGGGGGGGCTCAATGAGCAGTTCTTC. The encoded protein is CASSTGLAGGLNEQFF. The V gene is TRBV9, the J gene TRBJ2-1; 16 bases match TRBD2. Germline V gene sequence: CDR1 SGDLS, CDR2 YYNGEE. CDR3 length equals 16 residues. Trimming took 4 bases from V and 6 from J; bases not matched to a gene: 4. Full variable domain (rest looked up from reference TRBV9 and TRBJ2-1): DSGVTQTPKHLITATGQRVTLRCSPRSGDLSVYWYQQSLDQGLQFLIQYYNGEERAKGNILERFSAQQFPDLHSELNLSSLELGDSALYFCASSTGLAGGLNEQFFGPGTRLTVL.

The chain combines TRBV7-6 with TRBJ2-1; TRBD1 might be the D (6 bases). V gave up 5 bases and J gave up 5 bases, with 19 bases separating them. The CDR3 length is 16 residues. Germline CDR1 and CDR2: SGHVS and FNYEAQ. The CDR3 coding sequence is TGTGCCAGCAGCCCAGCAAGGGCAGGGGCCAACAATGAGCAGTTCTTC. Residues: CASSPARAGANNEQFF.

This clone was seen more than once but under ten times. This chain joins TRBV5-4 and TRBJ1-4; weak D call: TRBD1 (5 bases). Trimming took off 2 bases at V and 4 bases at J, with 15 bases between the two ends. CDR1 is SGHNT, CDR2 YYREEE, per germline (reference sequence). The CDR3 spans 16 residues. In nucleotides, the CDR3 is TGTGCCAGCAGCTTTGGGGCGGGGGGTGGTAATGAAAAACTGTTTTTT. Amino acid sequence: CASSFGAGGGNEKLFF.

This clone occurred once. The V gene is TRBV5-1, the J gene TRBJ2-7; the D gene is possibly TRBD1 (5 bases). V was cut by 0 bases and J by 2 bases, with 12 bases left in between. The CDR3 loop spans 15 amino acids. From germline, CDR1 is SGHRS and CDR2 YFSETQ. The CDR3 sequence: CASSLALGQTYEQYF. CDR3 in DNA: TGCGCCAGCAGCTTGGCCTTGGGGCAGACCTACGAGCAGTACTTC.

This clone showed up just a few times. DNA of the CDR3: TGCAGTGCTAGCGACACCTACGAGCAGTACTTC. Its translation: CSASDTYEQYF. V gene TRBV20-1 combines with J gene TRBJ2-7; D remains ambiguous. Germline V CDR1 and CDR2: DFQATT, SNEGSKA (reference sequence). Trimming stripped 3 bases from V and 2 bases from J, with 5 bases between. The CDR3 sequence is 11 residues long.

The rearrangement links TRBV29-1 to TRBJ2-7; maybe TRBD1 (6 bases). The CDR3 contains 11 residues. Looked up from germline, CDR1 is SQVTM and CDR2 is ANQGSEA. The V gene lost 7 bases and the J gene lost 6 bases, with 13 bases spanning the gap. CDR3 in DNA: TGCAGCGCAATAACAGGGATCGAGCAGTACTTC. The encoded protein is CSAITGIEQYF.

The V gene is TRBV20-1, the J gene TRBJ2-1; possible D gene TRBD2, 5 bases. The CDR3 has 11 residues. CDR1 DFQATT and CDR2 SNEGSKA come from the germline V gene (reference sequence). V was clipped by 5 bases and J by 10 bases, with 12 bases between them. The CDR3, as DNA: TGCAGTGCTGACCGGGATAAAGAGCAGTTCTTC. Its protein product is CSADRDKEQFF.

In its sample, this clone was seen once. The rearrangement uses TRBV6-5 and TRBJ1-1; possibly TRBD1 for D (6 bases). Trimming took off 6 bases at V and 2 bases at J, with 13 bases between the two ends. The CDR3 covers 14 residues. The germline V gene has CDR1 MNHEY and CDR2 SVGAGI. CDR3 bases: TGTGCCAGCAGGAGGGACAACTCAAACACTGAAGCTTTCTTT. Its translation: CASRRDNSNTEAFF.

The CDR3 is CASSSQGPGELFF. The CDR3 bases are TGTGCCAGCAGTTCACAGGGGCCTGGGGAGCTGTTTTTT. The chain uses TRBV2 and TRBJ2-2, with TRBD1 identical over 7 bases. V dropped 5 bases and J dropped 8; count of bases not matched to a gene: 5. The CDR3 loop spans 13 amino acids. CDR1 and CDR2 (germline): SNHLY, FYNNEI.

The V gene is TRBV5-1, the J gene TRBJ1-3, with D unresolved. Trimming stripped 3 bases from V and 7 bases from J, with 11 bases between. CDR1 and CDR2 (germline): SGHRS, YFSETQ. The length of the CDR3 is 13 residues. CDR3 loop: CASSSDSPNTIYF. The CDR3 DNA follows: TGCGCCAGCAGCTCCGACTCGCCCAACACCATATATTTT. The full variable domain, rest sourced from reference TRBV5-1 and TRBJ1-3, is KAGVTQTPRYLIKTRGQQVTLSCSPISGHRSVSWYQQTPGQGLQFLFEYFSETQRNKGNFPGRFSGRQFSNSRSEMNVSTLELGDSALYLCASSSDSPNTIYFGEGSWLTVV.

On this clone itself: At one of its ends the junction is not consistent with the germline gene, which may arise from a read error. V is TRBV28 and J is TRBJ2-1, with 8 nucleotides matching TRBD2. This CDR3 comprises 15 residues. CDR1 MDHEN and CDR2 SYDVKM come from the germline V gene. The CDR3 DNA is TGTGCCAGCAATAGGGTAGCGGGGCCGTACAGTGAGCAGTTCTTC. Translation gives CASNRVAGPYSEQFF. Together with reference TRBV28 and TRBJ2-1, the CDR3 gives the full variable domain: DVKVTQSSRYLVKRTGEKVFLECVQDMDHENMFWYRQDPGLGLRLIYFSYDVKMKEKGDIPEGYSVSREKKERFSLILESASTNQTSMYLCASNRVAGPYSEQFFGPGTRLTVL.

The V call is TRBV29-1, the J call TRBJ2-1; TRBD1 is a possible D gene (5 bases). Trimming shortened V by 4 bases and J by 3 bases, and 7 bases separated the two germline ends. In germline, CDR1 is SQVTM, CDR2 ANQGSEA. The CDR3 spans 12 residues. In DNA form, the CDR3 reads TGCAGCGTTGGCCAGGGCTACAATGAGCAGTTCTTC. Protein product: CSVGQGYNEQFF.

This clone has only a few counts. The chain combines TRBV2 with TRBJ2-7; D ambiguous. V shed 4 bases and J shed 3 bases, with 4 bases lying between them. The CDR3 is 11 amino acids. CDR1 SNHLY and CDR2 FYNNEI come from the germline V gene. The CDR3 protein is CASSVNYEQYF. Written as DNA, the CDR3 is TGTGCCAGCAGTGTCAACTACGAGCAGTACTTC.

This chain links TRBV5-1 with TRBJ2-7, with 7 bases fitting TRBD1. In germline, CDR1 is SGHRS, CDR2 YFSETQ. Trimming cost V 0 bases and J 0 bases; bases outside gene matches: 6. This CDR3 is 16 amino acids long. This CDR3 is CASSLGGQAGSYEQYF. The CDR3 DNA sequence: TGCGCCAGCAGCTTGGGAGGACAGGCGGGCTCCTACGAGCAGTACTTC.

The rearrangement links TRBV28 to TRBJ2-1, with 7 nucleotides matching TRBD1. The germline gives CDR1 MDHEN, CDR2 SYDVKM. The CDR3 loop spans 15 amino acids. V gave up 10 bases and J gave up 10 bases; unmatched junction bases: 19. The DNA of the CDR3 is TGTGCCACTCGGACCGGGACAGCGCTTAGAGGGGAGCAGTTCTTC. It translates to CATRTGTALRGEQFF.

Comments on this clone: Other DNA sequences within the sample encode an identical CDR3. This chain uses TRBV2 with TRBJ2-3; D is undetermined. Between the trimmed V and J ends, which lost 4 bases and 4 bases, there was a span of 6 bases. This CDR3 comprises 12 residues. Germline V gene sequence: CDR1 SNHLY, CDR2 FYNNEI. CDR3: CASSVSADTQYF. The CDR3 coding sequence is TGTGCCAGCAGTGTGTCGGCAGATACGCAGTATTTT. The full variable domain, in which reference TRBV2 and TRBJ2-3 provide the parts outside the CDR3, is EPEVTQTPSHQVTQMGQEVILRCVPISNHLYFYWYRQILGQKVEFLVSFYNNEISEKSEIFDDQFSVERPDGSNFTLKIRSTKLEDSAMYFCASSVSADTQYFGPGTRLTVL.

For this clone: The sample carries other DNA sequences with the same CDR3. This chain uses TRBV5-4 with TRBJ1-1; D not resolved. The CDR3 is made up of 13 amino acids. Looked up from germline, CDR1 is SGHNT and CDR2 is YYREEE (reference sequence). Trimming pared 0 bases from V and 1 base from J, leaving 4 bases between. CDR3 DNA sequence: TGTGCCAGCAGCTTGGCAGAGAACACTGAAGCTTTCTTT. Residues: CASSLAENTEAFF.